Listed below are T cell receptor beta chains from one sample, sequenced in a study of cytomegalovirus exposure and HLA in healthy donors. Generated by immunoSEQ multiplex PCR, the TCRdb table keeps only in-frame clones and is missing some. The sample holds around 120,000 clones, roughly 80% seen once. Sequenced sample: PBMCs. The receptors were gathered from a middle-aged woman in good health and CMV-seronegative. The CDR3 runs from the conserved cysteine through the conserved F or W. The D gene is left open where the match is weak. Clone size is shown for a subset of rows, as once, few, many or a class of expanded clone.

d_call,j_call,v_call,clone_size,cdr3_aa,cdr3_nt
TRBD2,TRBJ2-3,TRBV5-4,NA,CASSLSGRTDTQYF,TGTGCCAGCAGCTTGAGCGGGAGGACAGATACGCAGTATTTT
NA,TRBJ2-7,TRBV21-1,NA,CASRVRSSYEQYF,TGTGCCAGCAGGGTCAGGTCCTCCTACGAGCAGTACTTC
NA,TRBJ2-4,TRBV6-1,NA,CASRVDRFSGQYF,TGTGCCAGCAGAGTAGACAGGTTTTCGGGTCAGTACTTC
NA,TRBJ1-1,TRBV4-1,NA,CASSQEEAGSTEAFF,TGTGCCAGCAGCCAGGAAGAGGCAGGGTCCACTGAAGCTTTCTTT
NA,TRBJ2-1,TRBV10-3,NA,CAISGATQSSYNEQFF,TGTGCCATCAGTGGTGCGACTCAAAGCTCCTACAATGAGCAGTTCTTC
NA,TRBJ1-1,TRBV5-1,NA,CASRADSGTEAFF,TGCGCCAGCAGGGCGGACAGCGGCACTGAAGCTTTCTTT
NA,TRBJ2-7,TRBV19,NA,CASSALSGKTRNEQYF,TGTGCCAGTAGTGCTCTCTCCGGGAAAACTAGGAACGAGCAGTACTTC
NA,TRBJ1-4,TRBV9,NA,CASSVSRANEKLFF,TGTGCCAGCAGCGTTAGCAGGGCTAATGAAAAACTGTTTTTT
TRBD1,TRBJ1-4,TRBV28,NA,CASSSGTVAEKLFF,TGTGCCAGCAGTTCGGGGACAGTGGCTGAAAAACTGTTTTTT
NA,TRBJ2-7,TRBV14,few,CASSQDFGQGNEQYF,TGTGCCAGCAGCCAAGATTTCGGTCAGGGTAACGAGCAGTACTTC
TRBD2,TRBJ2-2,TRBV27,few,CASRGLADTGELFF,TGTGCCAGCAGAGGACTAGCAGACACCGGGGAGCTGTTTTTT
NA,TRBJ1-5,TRBV6-1,few,CASSENSWGSQPQHF,TGTGCCAGCAGTGAAAACTCTTGGGGCTCTCAGCCCCAGCATTTT
TRBD2,TRBJ2-1,TRBV28,NA,CASSSLAGGPIFGQFF,TGTGCCAGCAGTTCACTAGCGGGAGGCCCCATTTTCGGGCAGTTCTTC
NA,TRBJ2-2,TRBV11-2,NA,CASSQAPGAAGELFF,TGCGCCAGCAGCCAAGCCCCGGGTGCGGCCGGGGAGCTGTTTTTT
TRBD1,TRBJ1-1,TRBV6-1,NA,CASSVLQGQRNTEAFF,TGTGCCAGCAGTGTATTACAGGGACAGCGGAACACTGAAGCTTTCTTT
NA,TRBJ2-1,TRBV11-3,NA,CASSPRNEQFF,TGTGCCAGCAGCCCGCGAAATGAGCAGTTCTTC
TRBD1,TRBJ1-3,TRBV5-1,few,CASTRASGTAGNTIYF,TGCGCCAGCACCCGAGCCTCCGGGACAGCTGGAAACACCATATATTTT
NA,TRBJ1-2,TRBV11-2,NA,CASRLGGAPENF,TGTGCCAGCAGGTTAGGGGGAGCGCCAGAGAACTTC
TRBD2,TRBJ2-7,TRBV6-5,NA,CASSYSASGRAYEQYF,TGTGCCAGCAGTTACTCGGCTAGCGGGAGGGCCTACGAGCAGTACTTC
NA,TRBJ2-1,TRBV4-1,NA,CASSQEVVASYNEQFF,TGCGCCAGCAGCCAAGAGGTGGTAGCGTCCTACAATGAGCAGTTCTTC
NA,TRBJ1-4,TRBV28,NA,CASSFFRLMATNEKLFF,TGTGCCAGCAGTTTTTTCCGCCTAATGGCAACTAATGAAAAACTGTTTTTT
TRBD1,TRBJ2-7,TRBV11-2,NA,CASSLDPGTGGEQYF,TGTGCCAGCAGCTTAGACCCCGGGACAGGGGGCGAGCAGTACTTC
TRBD2,TRBJ2-3,TRBV7-2,NA,CASSFRSGREADTQYF,TGTGCCAGCAGCTTCCGCAGCGGGAGAGAGGCAGATACGCAGTATTTT
NA,TRBJ2-6,TRBV28,once,CASSGASSGANGLTF,TGTGCCAGCAGTGGGGCCAGCTCTGGGGCCAACGGCCTGACTTTC
NA,TRBJ1-3,TRBV18,NA,CASSLLSLQGTGNTIYF,TGTGCCAGCTCACTCCTCTCTCTTCAGGGTACTGGAAACACCATATATTTT
NA,TRBJ2-1,TRBV5-8,NA,CASPLRGEQFF,TGTGCCAGCCCCCTACGCGGAGAGCAGTTCTTC
NA,TRBJ2-7,TRBV2,once,CASGQFIYEQYF,TGTGCCAGCGGACAGTTCATCTACGAGCAGTACTTC
NA,TRBJ1-6,TRBV27,NA,CASSRGSPDWPLHF,TGTGCCAGCAGCCGAGGGAGCCCCGACTGGCCCCTCCACTTT
NA,TRBJ1-2,TRBV29-1,NA,CSVEEGGAEGYTF,TGCAGCGTTGAAGAAGGGGGGGCGGAAGGCTACACCTTC
NA,TRBJ2-7,TRBV19,NA,CASSRDAAVVYEQYF,TGTGCCAGTAGTCGAGACGCAGCGGTGGTATACGAGCAGTACTTC
NA,TRBJ2-7,TRBV7-2,NA,CASSLTESSYEQYF,TGTGCCAGCAGCTTAACAGAGAGCTCCTACGAGCAGTACTTC
TRBD1,TRBJ2-7,TRBV27,few,CASSPRTGQGHEQYF,TGTGCCAGCAGCCCTCGCACGGGACAGGGCCACGAGCAGTACTTC
TRBD2,TRBJ2-7,TRBV4-1,NA,CASSPRLAGGLYEQYF,TGCGCCAGCAGCCCAAGACTAGCGGGAGGATTATACGAGCAGTACTTC
TRBD2,TRBJ2-5,TRBV9,once,CASSVEVAGVETQYF,TGTGCCAGCAGCGTAGAGGTAGCGGGCGTGGAGACCCAGTACTTC
TRBD1,TRBJ2-7,TRBV9,NA,CASSVSGQGYEQYF,TGTGCCAGCAGCGTTTCGGGACAGGGCTACGAGCAGTACTTC
NA,TRBJ2-4,TRBV6-5,NA,CASSYLAAAKNSQYF,TGTGCCAGCAGTTACTTAGCGGCCGCCAAAAACAGTCAGTACTTC
NA,TRBJ2-1,TRBV7-8,NA,CASSLGGLGLRSGEQFF,TGTGCCAGCAGCTTAGGAGGCTTGGGACTTAGATCCGGGGAGCAGTTCTTC
NA,TRBJ1-1,TRBV5-1,few,CASSPGGGDTEAFF,TGCGCCAGCAGCCCCGGGGGTGGGGACACTGAAGCTTTCTTT
NA,TRBJ1-5,TRBV5-1,NA,CASSAGFHSNQPQHF,TGCGCCAGCAGCGCCGGGTTCCATAGCAATCAGCCCCAGCATTTT
TRBD1,TRBJ2-3,TRBV2,NA,CASSWGQGTDTQYF,TGTGCCAGCAGTTGGGGACAGGGCACAGATACGCAGTATTTT
NA,TRBJ1-1,TRBV18,NA,CASSPEGGGNTEAFF,TGTGCCAGCTCACCCGAGGGAGGTGGGAACACTGAAGCTTTCTTT
TRBD2,TRBJ2-1,TRBV5-6,NA,CASSLTSGRANNEQFF,TGTGCCAGCAGCCTGACTAGCGGGAGGGCCAACAATGAGCAGTTCTTC
TRBD1,TRBJ2-7,TRBV5-4,NA,CASSLAGGQGSYEQYF,TGTGCCAGCAGCTTGGCCGGGGGACAGGGTAGCTACGAGCAGTACTTC
TRBD1,TRBJ1-2,TRBV19,NA,CASRPRTGSYGYTF,TGTGCCAGTCGACCCAGGACAGGGAGCTATGGCTACACCTTC
NA,TRBJ2-1,TRBV7-9,NA,CASSASGTRATEQFF,TGTGCCAGCAGCGCTTCCGGGACTCGGGCCACGGAGCAGTTCTTC
NA,TRBJ1-1,TRBV28,few,CASSFYRVDTEAFF,TGTGCCAGCAGTTTCTACAGGGTCGACACTGAAGCTTTCTTT
NA,TRBJ2-7,TRBV5-5,NA,CASRGGAGSSYEQYF,TGTGCCAGCAGGGGGGGGGCAGGTAGCTCCTACGAGCAGTACTTC
TRBD2,TRBJ2-2,TRBV6-5,NA,CATGWGTSVTGELFF,TGTGCCACCGGGTGGGGGACTAGCGTGACCGGGGAGCTGTTTTTT
NA,TRBJ1-5,TRBV7-6,NA,CASSLSSGLNQPQHF,TGTGCCAGCAGCTTGAGCTCAGGGTTAAATCAGCCCCAGCATTTT
TRBD1,TRBJ1-5,TRBV19,NA,CASSIGQGAYQPQHF,TGTGCCAGTAGTATTGGACAGGGGGCTTATCAGCCCCAGCATTTT